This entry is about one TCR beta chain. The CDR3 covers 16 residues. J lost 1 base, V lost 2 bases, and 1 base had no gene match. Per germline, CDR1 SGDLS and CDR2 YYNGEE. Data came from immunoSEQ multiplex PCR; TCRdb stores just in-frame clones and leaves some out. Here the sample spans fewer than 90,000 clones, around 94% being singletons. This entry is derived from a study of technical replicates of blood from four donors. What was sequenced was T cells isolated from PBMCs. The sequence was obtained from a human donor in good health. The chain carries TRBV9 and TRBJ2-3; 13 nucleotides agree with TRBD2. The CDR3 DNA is TGTGCCAGCAGCGTGGGACTAGCGGGGCGCACAGATACGCAGTATTTT. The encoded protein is CASSVGLAGRTDTQYF.